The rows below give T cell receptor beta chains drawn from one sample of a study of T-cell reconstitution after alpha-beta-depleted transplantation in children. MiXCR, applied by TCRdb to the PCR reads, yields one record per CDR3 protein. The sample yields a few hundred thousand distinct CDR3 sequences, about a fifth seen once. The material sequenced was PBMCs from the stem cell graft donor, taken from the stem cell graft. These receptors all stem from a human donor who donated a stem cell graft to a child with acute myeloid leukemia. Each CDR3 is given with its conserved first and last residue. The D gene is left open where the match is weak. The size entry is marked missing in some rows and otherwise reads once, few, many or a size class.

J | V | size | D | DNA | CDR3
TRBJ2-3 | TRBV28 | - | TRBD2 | TGTGCCAGCAGTTTTGGGACTAGCGTAGATACGCAGTATTTT | CASSFGTSVDTQYF
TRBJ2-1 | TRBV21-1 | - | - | TGTGCCAGCAGCAAAGACACCCTGACTAGCGCCCTATGGGATGAGCAGTTCTTC | CASSKDTLTSALWDEQFF
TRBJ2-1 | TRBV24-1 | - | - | TGTGCCACCAGTGATTACGGGGCGGTTTACAATGAGCAGTTCTTC | CATSDYGAVYNEQFF
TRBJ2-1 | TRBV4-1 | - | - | TGCGCCAGCAGCCCGGGGACTCTGGATATGGTCGAGCAGTTCTTC | CASSPGTLDMVEQFF
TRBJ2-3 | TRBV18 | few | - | TGTGCCAGCTCACCACCAAAAGGGGCTCATAACACAGATACGCAGTATTTT | CASSPPKGAHNTDTQYF
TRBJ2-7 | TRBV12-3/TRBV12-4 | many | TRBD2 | TGTGCCAGCAGTTTCGAGGTACTAGCGGACAAATACGAGCAGTACTTC | CASSFEVLADKYEQYF
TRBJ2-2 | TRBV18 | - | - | TGTGCCAGCTCACAGGAACAGGGCAACACCGGGGAGCTGTTTTTT | CASSQEQGNTGELFF
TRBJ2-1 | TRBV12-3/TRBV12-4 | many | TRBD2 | TGTGCCAGCAGCGCTAGCGGGAGTCGGAATGAGCAGTTCTTC | CASSASGSRNEQFF
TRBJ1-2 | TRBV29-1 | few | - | TGCAGCGTTGAAGATCGAGGGGCTCCCTACACCTTC | CSVEDRGAPYTF
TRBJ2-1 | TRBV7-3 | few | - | TGTGCCAGCAGCTTAGACCCAACCGTAAGGCAGTTCTTC | CASSLDPTVRQFF
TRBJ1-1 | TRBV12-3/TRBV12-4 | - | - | TGTGCCAGCAGTTTGGAGCGGAACACTGAAGCTTTCTTT | CASSLERNTEAFF
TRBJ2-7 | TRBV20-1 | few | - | TGCAGTGCTAGAGCGAGGGGTGGGTACGAGCAGTACTTC | CSARARGGYEQYF
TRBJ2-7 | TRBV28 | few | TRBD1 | TGTGCCAGCACCAACCCCGGGACAGGACGATACGAGCAGTACTTC | CASTNPGTGRYEQYF
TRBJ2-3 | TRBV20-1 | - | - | TGCAGTGCGATAACTACAGGGGGAGGGGATACGCAGTATTTT | CSAITTGGGDTQYF
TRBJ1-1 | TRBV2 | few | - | TGTGCCAGCAAGACAGCCCCGAACACTGAAGCTTTCTTT | CASKTAPNTEAFF
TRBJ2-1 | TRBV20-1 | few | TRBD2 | TGCAGTGCTAGAAATGGCCTAGCGGATTACAATGAGCAGTTCTTC | CSARNGLADYNEQFF
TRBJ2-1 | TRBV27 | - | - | TGTGCCAGCAGGGGGGCCAGGGGACGAAACCCCCACAATGAGCAGTTCTTC | CASRGARGRNPHNEQFF
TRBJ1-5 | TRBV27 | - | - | TGTGCCAGCAGTAGAGGCATCGATCAGCCCCAGCATTTT | CASSRGIDQPQHF
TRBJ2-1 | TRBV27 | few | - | TGTGCCAGCAGACTGGGGAGCCTCTACAATGAGCAGTTCTTC | CASRLGSLYNEQFF
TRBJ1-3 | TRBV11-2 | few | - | TGTGCCAGCAGCTCCGTGGGGGAGTTCGCAAACACCATATATTTT | CASSSVGEFANTIYF
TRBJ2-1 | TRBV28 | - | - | TGTGCCAGCACCCCTCCCGGTGTTCCCTACAATGAGCAGTTCTTC | CASTPPGVPYNEQFF
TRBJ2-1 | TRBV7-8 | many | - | TGTATATGTTTCGATGAGCAGTTCTTC | CICFDEQFF
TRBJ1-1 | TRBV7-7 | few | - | TGTGCTAGCAGCCATTGTGGGAACACTGAAGCTTTCTTT | CASSHCGNTEAFF
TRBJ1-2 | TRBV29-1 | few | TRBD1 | TGCAGCGTTGAGAAGGGACAGGGCTTAAAGGGCTACACCTTC | CSVEKGQGLKGYTF
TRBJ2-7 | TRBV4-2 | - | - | TGTGCCAGCAGCCAAGCGCAGGGTCGCAACGAGCAGTACTTC | CASSQAQGRNEQYF
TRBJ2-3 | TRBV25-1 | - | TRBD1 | TGTGCCAGCAGTGCAAACAGGGGGTTTAATGGCACAGATACGCAGTATTTT | CASSANRGFNGTDTQYF
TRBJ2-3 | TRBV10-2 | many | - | TGCGCCACCTATGACCGACGGAATCTTTACTCTACAGATACGCAGTATTTT | CATYDRRNLYSTDTQYF
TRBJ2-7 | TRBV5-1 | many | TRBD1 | TGCGCCAGCGGACTCTTGGGACAGAACTCCTACGAGCAGTACTTC | CASGLLGQNSYEQYF
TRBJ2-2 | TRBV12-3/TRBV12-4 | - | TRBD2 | TGTGCCAGCAGTTTAGCGTTCCACCTCTGGCCCCTAGCGGCCCCGAACACCGGGGAGCTGTTTTTT | CASSLAFHLWPLAAPNTGELFF
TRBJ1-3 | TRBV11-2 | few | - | TGTGCCAGCAGCTTTAAGGGAAACACCATATATTTT | CASSFKGNTIYF
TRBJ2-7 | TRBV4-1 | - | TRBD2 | TGCGCCAGCAGCCCTAGGTGGGAGGGATACTACGAGCAGTACTTC | CASSPRWEGYYEQYF
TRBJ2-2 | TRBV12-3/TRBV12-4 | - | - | TGTGCCAGCAGTTTTAAGGCCGGGGAGCTGTTTTTT | CASSFKAGELFF
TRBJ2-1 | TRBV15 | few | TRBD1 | TGTGCCACCAGCCAAAACAGGGGGCGATTGGCTGAGCAGTTCTTC | CATSQNRGRLAEQFF
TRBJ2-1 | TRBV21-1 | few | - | TGTGCCAGCAGCAAAGGTAGGGTTCTACTAGCCAGGACCGATGAGCAGTTCTTC | CASSKGRVLLARTDEQFF
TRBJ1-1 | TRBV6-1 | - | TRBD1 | TGTGCCAGCAGTGCTGAGGGGGCTGGCACTGAAGCTTTCTTT | CASSAEGAGTEAFF
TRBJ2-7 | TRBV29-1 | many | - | TGCAGCGTCGCCAAGTCCGGACTGGGCTACGAGCAGTACTTC | CSVAKSGLGYEQYF
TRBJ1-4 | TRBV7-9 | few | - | TGTGCCAGCAGCGAGGTGGCAGGAAATGAAAAACTGTTTTTT | CASSEVAGNEKLFF
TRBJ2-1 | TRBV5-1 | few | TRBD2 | TGCGCCAGCAGCTTGGTTAATAGCGGGACCTACATCGATGAGCAGTTCTTC | CASSLVNSGTYIDEQFF
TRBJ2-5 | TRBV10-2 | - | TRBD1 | TGCGCCAGCAGTGAGGAGGACAGGGGTCGAGAGACCCAGTACTTC | CASSEEDRGRETQYF
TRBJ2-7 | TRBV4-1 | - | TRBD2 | TGCGCCAGCAGCCAAGGGAGCGGGGCCTACGAGCAGTACTTC | CASSQGSGAYEQYF
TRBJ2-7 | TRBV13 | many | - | TGTGCCAGCAGCTATGACGGGAGTAGCGTCGAGCAGTACTTC | CASSYDGSSVEQYF
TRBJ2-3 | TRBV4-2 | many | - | TGTGCCAGCAGCCAAGATGACTCCGACGGCAGCACAGATACGCAGTATTTT | CASSQDDSDGSTDTQYF
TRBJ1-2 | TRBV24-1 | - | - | TGTGCCACCAGTACGACAGAAGACTATGGCTACACCTTC | CATSTTEDYGYTF
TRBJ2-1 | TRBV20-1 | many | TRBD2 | TGCAGTGCTAGAGATTCGCGGGAGGTGGGGCAGTTCTTC | CSARDSREVGQFF
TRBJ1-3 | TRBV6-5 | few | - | TGTGCCAGCAGTTCCGCCGGGACGAAGGGAAACACCATATATTTT | CASSSAGTKGNTIYF
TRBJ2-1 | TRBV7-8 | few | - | TGTGCCAGCAGCTTAGGACGGTCCAGATCCTACAATGAGCAGTTCTTC | CASSLGRSRSYNEQFF
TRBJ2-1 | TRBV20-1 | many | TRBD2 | TGCAGTGCTAGACCAGCGGGAGTGGTCTACAATGAGCAGTTCTTC | CSARPAGVVYNEQFF
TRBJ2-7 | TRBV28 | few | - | TGTGCCAGCGCGCCATCAACATCCCCCTACGAGCAGTACTTC | CASAPSTSPYEQYF
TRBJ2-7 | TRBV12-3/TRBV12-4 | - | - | TGTGCCAGCAGTTTATCAAGGGCAGGGGCGTACGAGCAGTACTTC | CASSLSRAGAYEQYF